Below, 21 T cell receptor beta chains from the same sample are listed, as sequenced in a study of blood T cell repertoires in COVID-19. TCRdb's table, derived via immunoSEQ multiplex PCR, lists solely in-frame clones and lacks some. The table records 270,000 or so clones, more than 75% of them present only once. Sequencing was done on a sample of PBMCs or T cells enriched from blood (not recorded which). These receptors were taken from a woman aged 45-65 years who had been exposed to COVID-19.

The CDR3 reads CASSPPRSGLNTEAFF. The CDR3 region has the DNA TGTGCCAGCTCACCACCGAGAAGCGGGCTGAACACTGAAGCTTTCTTT. V and J are TRBV18 and TRBJ1-1; no reliable D call. This CDR3 spans 16 amino acids. From germline, CDR1 is KGHSH and CDR2 LQKENI. With 0 bases removed from V and 0 bases from J, the gap between germline ends came to 11 bases.

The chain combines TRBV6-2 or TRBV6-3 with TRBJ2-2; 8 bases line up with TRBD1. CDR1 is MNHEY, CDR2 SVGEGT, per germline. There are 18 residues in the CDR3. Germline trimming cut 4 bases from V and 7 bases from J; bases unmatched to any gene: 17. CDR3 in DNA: TGTGCCAGCAGTTCCCATACTCAGGGGGCGAGCAAACGCGGGGAGCTGTTTTTT. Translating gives CASSSHTQGASKRGELFF.

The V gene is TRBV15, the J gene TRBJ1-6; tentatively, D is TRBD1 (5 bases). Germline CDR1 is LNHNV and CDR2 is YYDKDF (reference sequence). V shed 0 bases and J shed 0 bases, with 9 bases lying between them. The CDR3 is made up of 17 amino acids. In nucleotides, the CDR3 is TGTGCCACCAGCAGAGAACAGGCGAGCTCCTATAATTCACCCCTCCACTTT. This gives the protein CATSREQASSYNSPLHF.

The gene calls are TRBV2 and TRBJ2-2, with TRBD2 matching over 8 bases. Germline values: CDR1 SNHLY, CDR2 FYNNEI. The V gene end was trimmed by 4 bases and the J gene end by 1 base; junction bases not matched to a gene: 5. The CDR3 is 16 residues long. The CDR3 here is CASSGAGGVNTGELFF. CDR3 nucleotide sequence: TGTGCCAGCAGTGGGGCGGGGGGTGTGAACACCGGGGAGCTGTTTTTT.

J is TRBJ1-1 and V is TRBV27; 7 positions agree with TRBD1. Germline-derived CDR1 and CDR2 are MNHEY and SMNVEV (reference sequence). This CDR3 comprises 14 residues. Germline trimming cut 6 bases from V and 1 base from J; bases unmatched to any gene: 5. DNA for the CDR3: TGTGCCAGCAGACCGACAGGGTCGAACACTGAAGCTTTCTTT. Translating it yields CASRPTGSNTEAFF.

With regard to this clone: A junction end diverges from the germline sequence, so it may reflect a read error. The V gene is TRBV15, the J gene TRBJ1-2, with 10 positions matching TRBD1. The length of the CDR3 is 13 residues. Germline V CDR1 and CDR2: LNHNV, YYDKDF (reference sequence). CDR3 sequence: CATGSGQGDGYTF. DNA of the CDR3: TGTGCCACCGGCAGTGGACAGGGGGATGGCTACACCTTC.

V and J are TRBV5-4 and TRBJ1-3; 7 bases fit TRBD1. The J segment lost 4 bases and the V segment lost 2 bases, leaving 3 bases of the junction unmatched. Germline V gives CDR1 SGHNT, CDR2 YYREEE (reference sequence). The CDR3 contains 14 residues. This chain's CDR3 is CASSLQGRGNTIYF. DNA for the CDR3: TGTGCCAGCAGCTTACAGGGGAGGGGAAACACCATATATTTT.

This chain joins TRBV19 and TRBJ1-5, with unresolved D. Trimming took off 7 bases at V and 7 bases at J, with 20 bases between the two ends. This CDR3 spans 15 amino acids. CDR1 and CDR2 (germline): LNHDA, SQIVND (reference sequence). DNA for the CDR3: TGTGCCAGTACACTCGAGGGCTCCAGACGGCAGCCCCAGCATTTT. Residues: CASTLEGSRRQPQHF. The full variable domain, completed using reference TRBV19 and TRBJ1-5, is DGGITQSPKYLFRKEGQNVTLSCEQNLNHDAMYWYRQDPGQGLRLIYYSQIVNDFQKGDIAEGYSVSREKKESFPLTVTSAQKNPTAFYLCASTLEGSRRQPQHFGDGTRLSIL.

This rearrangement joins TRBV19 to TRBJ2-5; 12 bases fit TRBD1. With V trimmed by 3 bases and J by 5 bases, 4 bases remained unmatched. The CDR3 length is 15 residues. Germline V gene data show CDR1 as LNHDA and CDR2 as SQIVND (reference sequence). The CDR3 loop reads CASSIPGTGGETQYF. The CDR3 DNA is TGTGCCAGTAGTATCCCCGGGACAGGGGGCGAGACCCAGTACTTC.

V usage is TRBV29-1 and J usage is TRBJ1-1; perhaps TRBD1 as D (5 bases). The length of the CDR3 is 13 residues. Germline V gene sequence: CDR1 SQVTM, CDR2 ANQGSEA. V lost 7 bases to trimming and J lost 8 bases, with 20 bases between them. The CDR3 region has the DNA TGCAGCGCACGGACCGGGGGGTTACTCGAAGCTTTCTTT. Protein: CSARTGGLLEAFF.

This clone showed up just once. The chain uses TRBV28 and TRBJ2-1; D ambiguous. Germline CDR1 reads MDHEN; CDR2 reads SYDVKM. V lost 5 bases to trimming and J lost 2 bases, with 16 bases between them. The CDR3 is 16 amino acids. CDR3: CASSPPLKRTYNEQFF. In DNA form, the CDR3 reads TGTGCCAGCAGTCCCCCCCTTAAGCGAACCTACAATGAGCAGTTCTTC.

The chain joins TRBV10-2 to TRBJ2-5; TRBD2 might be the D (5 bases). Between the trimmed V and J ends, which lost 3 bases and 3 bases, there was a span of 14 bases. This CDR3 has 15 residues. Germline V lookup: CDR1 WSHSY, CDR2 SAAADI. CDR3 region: CASSEGLRTKETQYF. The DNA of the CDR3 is TGCGCCAGCAGTGAAGGACTCCGGACGAAAGAGACCCAGTACTTC.

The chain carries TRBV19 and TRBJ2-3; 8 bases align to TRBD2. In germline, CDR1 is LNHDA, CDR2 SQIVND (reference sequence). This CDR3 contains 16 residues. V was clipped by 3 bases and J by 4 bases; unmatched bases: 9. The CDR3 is CASSIRAGVGADTQYF. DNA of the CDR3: TGTGCCAGTAGTATCCGAGCGGGGGTGGGTGCAGATACGCAGTATTTT.

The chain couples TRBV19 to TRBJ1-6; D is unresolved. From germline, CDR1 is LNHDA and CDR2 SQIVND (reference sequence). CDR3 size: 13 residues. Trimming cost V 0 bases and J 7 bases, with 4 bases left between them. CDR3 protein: CASSIEENSPLHF. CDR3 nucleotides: TGTGCCAGTAGTATAGAGGAGAATTCACCCCTCCACTTT.

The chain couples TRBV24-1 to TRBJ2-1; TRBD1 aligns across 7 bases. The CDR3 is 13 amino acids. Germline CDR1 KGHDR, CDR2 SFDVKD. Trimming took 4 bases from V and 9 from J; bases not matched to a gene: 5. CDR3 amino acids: CATSEYDRAEQFF. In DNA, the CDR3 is TGTGCCACCAGTGAATACGACAGGGCTGAGCAGTTCTTC.

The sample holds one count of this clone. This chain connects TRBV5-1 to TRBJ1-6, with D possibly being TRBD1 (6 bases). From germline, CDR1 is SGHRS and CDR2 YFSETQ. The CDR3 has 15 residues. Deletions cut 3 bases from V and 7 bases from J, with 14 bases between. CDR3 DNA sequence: TGCGCCAGCAGCTGGCACAGGGCAAGAAATTCACCCCTCCACTTT. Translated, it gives CASSWHRARNSPLHF. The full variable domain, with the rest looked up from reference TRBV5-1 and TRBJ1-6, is KAGVTQTPRYLIKTRGQQVTLSCSPISGHRSVSWYQQTPGQGLQFLFEYFSETQRNKGNFPGRFSGRQFSNSRSEMNVSTLELGDSALYLCASSWHRARNSPLHFGNGTRLTVT.

The CDR3 here is CASSSGQGRTISPQPQHF. In DNA form, the CDR3 reads TGTGCCAGCAGCTCGGGACAGGGAAGGACGATATCTCCACAGCCCCAGCATTTT. The J gene is TRBJ1-5, the V gene TRBV7-8; 9 bases match TRBD1. This CDR3 contains 18 residues. In germline, CDR1 is SGHVS, CDR2 FQNEAQ. V lost 4 bases to trimming and J lost 7 bases; unmatched junction nucleotides: 17.

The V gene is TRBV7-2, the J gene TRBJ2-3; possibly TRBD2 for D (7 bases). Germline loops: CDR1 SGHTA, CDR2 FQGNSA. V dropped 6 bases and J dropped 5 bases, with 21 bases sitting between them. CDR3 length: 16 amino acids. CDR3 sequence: CASSRRGGGLRDTQYF. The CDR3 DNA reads TGTGCCAGCAGTCGTAGGGGGGGCGGATTAAGAGATACGCAGTATTTT.

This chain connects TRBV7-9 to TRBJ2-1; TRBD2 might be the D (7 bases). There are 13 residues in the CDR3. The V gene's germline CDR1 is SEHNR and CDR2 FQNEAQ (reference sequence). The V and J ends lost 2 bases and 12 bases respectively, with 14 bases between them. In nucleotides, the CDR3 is TGTGCCAGCAGCTTACGGGGAGGGGGAGGGCAGTTCTTC. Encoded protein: CASSLRGGGGQFF.

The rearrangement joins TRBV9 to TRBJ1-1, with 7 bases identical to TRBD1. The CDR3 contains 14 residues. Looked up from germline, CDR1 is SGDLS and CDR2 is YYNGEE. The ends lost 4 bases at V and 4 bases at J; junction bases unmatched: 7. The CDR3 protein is CASSPRQGSTEAFF. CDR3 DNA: TGTGCCAGCAGCCCGCGACAGGGAAGCACTGAAGCTTTCTTT.

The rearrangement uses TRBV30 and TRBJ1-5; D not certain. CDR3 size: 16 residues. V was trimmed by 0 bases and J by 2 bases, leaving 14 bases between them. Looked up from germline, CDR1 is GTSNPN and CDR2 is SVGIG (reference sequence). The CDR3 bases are TGTGCCTGGAGTGTCACGGGGAATGTCGGCAATCAGCCCCAGCATTTT. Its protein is CAWSVTGNVGNQPQHF.